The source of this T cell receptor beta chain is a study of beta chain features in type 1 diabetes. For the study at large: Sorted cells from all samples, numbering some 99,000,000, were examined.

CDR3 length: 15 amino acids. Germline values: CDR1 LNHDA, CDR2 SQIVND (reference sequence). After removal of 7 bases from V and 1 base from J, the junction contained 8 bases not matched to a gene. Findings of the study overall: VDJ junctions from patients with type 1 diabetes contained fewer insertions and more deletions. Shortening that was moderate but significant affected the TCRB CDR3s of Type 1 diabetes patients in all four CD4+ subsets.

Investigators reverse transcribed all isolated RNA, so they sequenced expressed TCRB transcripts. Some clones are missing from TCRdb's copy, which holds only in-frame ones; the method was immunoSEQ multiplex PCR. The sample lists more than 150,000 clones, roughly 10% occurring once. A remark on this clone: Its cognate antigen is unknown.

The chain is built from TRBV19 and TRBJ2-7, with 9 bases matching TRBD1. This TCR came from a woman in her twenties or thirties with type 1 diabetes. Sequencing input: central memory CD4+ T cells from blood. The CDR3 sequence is CASTRGTGWSYEQYF. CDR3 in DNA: TGTGCCAGTACACGAGGGACAGGGTGGTCCTACGAGCAGTACTTC.